The present T cell receptor beta chain was sequenced within a study of blood T cell repertoires in COVID-19 (dated by TCRdb to 2018 to 2021). A note on the overall study: The collaborator samples originated in the United States, Italy and Spain and spanned the acute and convalescent phases of COVID-19. The material from the prospective study consisted of cDNA or gDNA derived from T cells, B-cell-depleted T cells, or PBMCs. Deeply sampled blood TCRbeta repertoires from subjects exposed to, actively infected with, or recovered from COVID-19 were included in the dataset. The repertoires were made available in a free public database intended to serve as a resource for research on the immune response to SARS-CoV-2. The samples were drawn from the first 160 participants of the ongoing ImmuneRACE study and from 950 to 1,500 subjects provided by 6 global collaborators. Sample metadata almost always included a de-identified subject ID, COVID-19 status, age in years and sex. Where available, HLA class I and class II types were obtained from metadata supplied by the sample provider rather than from assay-based typing. Results and caveats for the whole study, not just this receptor: How much clinical and demographic metadata was included differed by source and by participant, and the metadata was provided uncurated.

TCRbeta CDR3 regions were amplified from genomic DNA using the immunoSEQ Assay, a bias-controlled multiplex PCR. On the authors' methods: Nucleated cell counts per sample were estimated from amplification of reference gene primers within the assay. To quantify the absolute abundance of each unique TCRbeta CDR3 rearrangement, sequence reads were collapsed and filtered. Productive Simpson clonality was computed per sample as the square root of Simpson's diversity index over productive rearrangements. TCRdb retrieved this table from immuneACCESS and kept in-frame rearrangements only. Not all clones are present; in checked studies, unresolved V genes account for under half, and no reason is known for the remainder. V and J calls and clone size are those listed in that table; D and trimming were worked out from the DNA. In this sample the table shows a few hundred thousand clones, 70% to 90% of which occur a single time. The top ten hold almost 4.5% of the sample.

The junction shows trimming of 4 bases on V and 3 bases on J, plus 6 bases between the germline ends. The CDR3 spans 13 residues, from the cysteine through the phenylalanine. Just CDR3 DNA is preserved here, 39 bases in frame from base 1. According to the germline V gene (reference sequence), CDR1 reads WNHNN and CDR2 reads SYGVQD. Whole blood was collected in K2EDTA tubes by collaborating institutions according to the institutions' own protocols. Collaborator samples were shipped for TCRbeta analysis as frozen whole blood, isolated PBMCs, or DNA extracted from either sample type. Comments on this clone: No cognate antigen has been identified for it. No base-level quality is on record; no much larger clone is a single base apart.

The chain is assembled from TRBV10-1 and TRBJ2-2; D gene: possibly TRBD2, on 5 matching bases. This TCR came from a man in his fifties with acute or convalescent COVID-19. Specimen: peripheral blood. CDR3 sequence: CASSAGYTGELFF. The nucleotide sequence reads as follows: TGCGCCAGCAGTGCGGGATACACCGGGGAGCTGTTTTTT.